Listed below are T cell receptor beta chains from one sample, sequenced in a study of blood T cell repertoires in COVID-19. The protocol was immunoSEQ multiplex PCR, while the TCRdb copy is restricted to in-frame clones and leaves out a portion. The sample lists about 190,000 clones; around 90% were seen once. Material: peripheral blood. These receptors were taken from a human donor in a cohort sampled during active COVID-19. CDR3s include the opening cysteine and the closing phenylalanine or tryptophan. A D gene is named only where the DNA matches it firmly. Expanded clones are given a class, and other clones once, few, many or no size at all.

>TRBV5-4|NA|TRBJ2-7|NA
TGTGCCAGCAGCTCTCAGCGGAGCTCCTACGAGCAGTACTTC
CASSSQRSSYEQYF
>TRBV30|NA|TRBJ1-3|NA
TGTGCCTGGGACAGGCCCGGTGCTGGAAACACCATATATTTT
CAWDRPGAGNTIYF
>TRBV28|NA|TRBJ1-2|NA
TGTGCCAGCAGTTTACAGGCCCGGGGTGGCTATGGCTACACCTTC
CASSLQARGGYGYTF
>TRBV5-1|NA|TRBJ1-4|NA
TGCGCCAGCAGCGTCGTAGGTTCAACCGAAGCGCTGTTTTTT
CASSVVGSTEALFF
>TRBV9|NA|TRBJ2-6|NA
TGTGCCAGCAGCGTAGCCAGGGGAGGGGGTTCTGGGGCCAACGTCCTGACTTTC
CASSVARGGGSGANVLTF
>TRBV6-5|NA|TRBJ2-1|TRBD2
TGTGCCAGCAGTTCAGCCCTAGCGGGGGCCTACAATGAGCAGTTCTTC
CASSSALAGAYNEQFF
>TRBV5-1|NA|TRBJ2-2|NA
TGCGCCAGCAGCCCTTGGACAGCGAACACCGGGGAGCTGTTTTTT
CASSPWTANTGELFF
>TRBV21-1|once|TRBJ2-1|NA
TGTGCCAGCAGCAAAGAGAAGCGGGAAAAGGACAATGAGCAGTTCTTC
CASSKEKREKDNEQFF
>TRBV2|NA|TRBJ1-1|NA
TGTGCCAGCAGCATAGACAGTGAAGCTTTCTTT
CASSIDSEAFF
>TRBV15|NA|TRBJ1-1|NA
TGTGCCACCAGCAGACTCCGGGGGGCTAACACTGAAGCTTTCTTT
CATSRLRGANTEAFF
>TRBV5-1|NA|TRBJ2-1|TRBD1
TGCGCCAGCAGCTTTGAGACAGGGTACAATGAGCAGTTCTTC
CASSFETGYNEQFF
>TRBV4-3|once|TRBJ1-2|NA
TGCGCCAGCAGCCAAGCCCCTTCGGACAGTAACTATGGCTACACCTTC
CASSQAPSDSNYGYTF
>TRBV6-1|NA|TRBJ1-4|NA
TGTGCCAGCAGTGAAGCGCGGGGATCCAGAAAACTGTTTTTT
CASSEARGSRKLFF
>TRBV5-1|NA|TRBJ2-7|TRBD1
TGCGCCAGCAGCTCCGGACAGGGGGGCACCTACGAGCAGTACTTC
CASSSGQGGTYEQYF
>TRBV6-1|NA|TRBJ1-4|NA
TGTGCCAGCAGTGAAGTCAGGGGTGAGAAGGAACTGTTTTTT
CASSEVRGEKELFF
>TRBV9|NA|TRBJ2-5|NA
TGTGCCAGCAGCGTAGAGGAGGAGACCCAGTACTTC
CASSVEEETQYF
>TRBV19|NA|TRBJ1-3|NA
TGTGCCAGTAGAGTGGGGACTAACTTTGGAAACACCATATATTTT
CASRVGTNFGNTIYF
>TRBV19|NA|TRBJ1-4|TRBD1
TGTGCCAGTAGCGCCGACAGGGGGCGGTTTGAAAAACTGTTTTTT
CASSADRGRFEKLFF
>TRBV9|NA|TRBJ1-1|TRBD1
TGTGCCAGCGTCCCAGGGGGCGCGACGAGCACTGAAGCTTTCTTT
CASVPGGATSTEAFF
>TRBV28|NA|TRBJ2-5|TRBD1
TGTGCCAGCAGACAGGGGCAAGAGACCCAGTACTTC
CASRQGQETQYF
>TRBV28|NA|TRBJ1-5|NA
TGTGCCAGCAGCCCCGGGGAGAGTTCGCAGCATTTT
CASSPGESSQHF
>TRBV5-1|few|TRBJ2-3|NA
TGCGCCAGCCGGGAACAGGGTTCGAAAGGAGATACGCAGTATTTT
CASREQGSKGDTQYF
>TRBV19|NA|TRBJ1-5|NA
TGTGCCAGTAGTCGTCAAGGCGGGAGTAAGGTCAATCAGCCCCAGCATTTT
CASSRQGGSKVNQPQHF
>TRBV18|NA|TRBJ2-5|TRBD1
TGTGCCAGCTCACCAAACCCACAGGGGAGTGAGACCCAGTACTTC
CASSPNPQGSETQYF
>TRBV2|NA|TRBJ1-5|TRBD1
TGTGCCAGCAGTGGGGACAGGGGGCAGCCCCAGCATTTT
CASSGDRGQPQHF
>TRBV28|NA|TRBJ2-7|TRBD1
TGTGCCAGCAGTTTACAGGGACAGGGGGATTTAGCCTACGAGCAGTACTTC
CASSLQGQGDLAYEQYF
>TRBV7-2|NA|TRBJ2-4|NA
TGTGCCAGCAGCGCCGAGGGAGCCAAAAACATTCAGTACTTC
CASSAEGAKNIQYF